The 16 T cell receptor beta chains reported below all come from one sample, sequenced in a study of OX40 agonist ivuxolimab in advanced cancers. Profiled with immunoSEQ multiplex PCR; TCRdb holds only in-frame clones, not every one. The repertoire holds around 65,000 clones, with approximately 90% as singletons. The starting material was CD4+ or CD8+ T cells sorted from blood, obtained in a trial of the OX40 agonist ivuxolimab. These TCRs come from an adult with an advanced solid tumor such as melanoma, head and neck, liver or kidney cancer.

The chain's CDR3 is CATIVTGGTEAFF. The CDR3 DNA reads as TGTGCCACCATCGTCACGGGGGGCACTGAAGCTTTCTTT. The chain carries TRBV19 and TRBJ1-1; a weak D match, TRBD1 (5 bases). V gave up 10 bases and J gave up 4 bases, with 16 bases separating them. The germline gives CDR1 LNHDA, CDR2 SQIVND (reference sequence). CDR3 length equals 13 residues.

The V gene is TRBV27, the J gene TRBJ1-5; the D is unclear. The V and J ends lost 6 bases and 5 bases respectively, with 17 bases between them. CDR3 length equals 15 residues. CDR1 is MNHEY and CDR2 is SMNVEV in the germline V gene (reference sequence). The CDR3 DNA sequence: TGTGCCAGCAGACCTTTCGGGAAAGGATATCAGCCCCAGCATTTT. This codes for CASRPFGKGYQPQHF.

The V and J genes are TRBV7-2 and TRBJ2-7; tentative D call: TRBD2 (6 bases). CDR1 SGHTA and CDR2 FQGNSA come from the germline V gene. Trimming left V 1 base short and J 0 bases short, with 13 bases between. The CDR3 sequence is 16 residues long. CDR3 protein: CASSLVRAGFSYEQYF. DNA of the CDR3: TGTGCCAGCAGCTTAGTTAGGGCGGGATTCTCCTACGAGCAGTACTTC.

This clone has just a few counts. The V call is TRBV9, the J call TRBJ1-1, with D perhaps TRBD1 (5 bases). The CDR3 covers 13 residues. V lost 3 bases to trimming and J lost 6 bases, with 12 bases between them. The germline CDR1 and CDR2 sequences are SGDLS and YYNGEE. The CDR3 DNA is TGTGCCAGCAGCGCGGACACCCGGTCTGAAGCTTTCTTT. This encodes CASSADTRSEAFF.

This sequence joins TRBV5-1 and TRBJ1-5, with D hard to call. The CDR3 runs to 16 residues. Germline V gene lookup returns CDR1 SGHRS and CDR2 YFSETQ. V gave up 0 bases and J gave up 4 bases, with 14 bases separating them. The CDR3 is CASSLGTSALNQPQHF. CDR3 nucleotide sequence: TGCGCCAGCAGCTTGGGTACGTCAGCACTAAATCAGCCCCAGCATTTT.

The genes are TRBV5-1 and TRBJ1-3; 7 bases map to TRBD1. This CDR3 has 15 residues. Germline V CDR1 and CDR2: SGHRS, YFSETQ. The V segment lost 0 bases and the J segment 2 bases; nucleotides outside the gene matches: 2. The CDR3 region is CASSLETGTGNTIYF. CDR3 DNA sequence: TGCGCCAGCAGCTTGGAGACAGGGACTGGAAACACCATATATTTT.

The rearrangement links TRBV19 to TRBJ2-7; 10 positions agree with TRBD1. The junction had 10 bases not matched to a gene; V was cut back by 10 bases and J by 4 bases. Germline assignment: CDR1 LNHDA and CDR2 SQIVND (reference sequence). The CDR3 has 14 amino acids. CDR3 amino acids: CATKPDRGRYEQYF. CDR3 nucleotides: TGTGCCACCAAGCCGGACAGGGGGAGATACGAGCAGTACTTC.

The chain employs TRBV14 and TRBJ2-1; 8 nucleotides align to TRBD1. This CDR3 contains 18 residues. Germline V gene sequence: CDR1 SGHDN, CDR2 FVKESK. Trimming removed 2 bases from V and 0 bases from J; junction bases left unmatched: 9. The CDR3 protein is CASSQPRQGPSSYNEQFF. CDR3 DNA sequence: TGTGCCAGCAGCCAACCACGACAGGGGCCCAGCTCCTACAATGAGCAGTTCTTC. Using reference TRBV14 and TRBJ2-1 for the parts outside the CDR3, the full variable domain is EAGVTQFPSHSVIEKGQTVTLRCDPISGHDNLYWYRRVMGKEIKFLLHFVKESKQDESGMPNNRFLAERTGGTYSTLKVQPAELEDSGVYFCASSQPRQGPSSYNEQFFGPGTRLTVL.

CDR3 sequence: CASSVGAYNEQFF. In DNA, the CDR3 is TGTGCCAGCAGCGTGGGCGCCTACAATGAGCAGTTCTTC. The V gene is TRBV9, the J gene TRBJ2-1; D is unresolved. Deletions cut 2 bases from V and 2 bases from J, with 5 bases between. The CDR3 is 13 amino acids. CDR1 and CDR2 from the germline V gene are SGDLS and YYNGEE.

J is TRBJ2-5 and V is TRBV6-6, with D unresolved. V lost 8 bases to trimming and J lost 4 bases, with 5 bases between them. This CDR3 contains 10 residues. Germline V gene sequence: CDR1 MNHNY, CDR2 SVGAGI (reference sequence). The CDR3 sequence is CASGRETQYF. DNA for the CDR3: TGTGCCAGCGGAAGAGAGACCCAGTACTTC.

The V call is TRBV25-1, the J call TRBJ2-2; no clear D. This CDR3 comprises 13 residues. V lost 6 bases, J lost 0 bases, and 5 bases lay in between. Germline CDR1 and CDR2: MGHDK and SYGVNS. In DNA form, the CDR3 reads TGTGCCAGCAGCGGGTCGAACACCGGGGAGCTGTTTTTT. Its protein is CASSGSNTGELFF.

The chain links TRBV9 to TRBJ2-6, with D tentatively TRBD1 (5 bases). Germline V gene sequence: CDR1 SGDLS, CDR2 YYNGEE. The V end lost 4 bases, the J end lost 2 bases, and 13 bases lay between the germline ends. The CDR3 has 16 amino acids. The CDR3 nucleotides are TGTGCCAGCAGCTCCGGAGTAGGGGCTGGGGCCAACGTCCTGACTTTC. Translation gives CASSSGVGAGANVLTF.

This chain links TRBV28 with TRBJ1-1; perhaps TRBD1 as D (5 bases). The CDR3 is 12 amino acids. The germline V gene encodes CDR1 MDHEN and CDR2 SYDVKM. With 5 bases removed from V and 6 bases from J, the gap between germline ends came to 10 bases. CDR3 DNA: TGTGCCAGCAGTGACCAGGGCCCTGAAGCTTTCTTT. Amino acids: CASSDQGPEAFF.

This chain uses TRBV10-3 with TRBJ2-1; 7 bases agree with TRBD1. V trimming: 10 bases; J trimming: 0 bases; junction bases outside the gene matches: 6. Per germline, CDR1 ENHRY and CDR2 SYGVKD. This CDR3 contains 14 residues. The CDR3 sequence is CASENRGSYNEQFF. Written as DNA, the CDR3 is TGTGCCAGCGAAAACAGGGGCTCCTACAATGAGCAGTTCTTC.

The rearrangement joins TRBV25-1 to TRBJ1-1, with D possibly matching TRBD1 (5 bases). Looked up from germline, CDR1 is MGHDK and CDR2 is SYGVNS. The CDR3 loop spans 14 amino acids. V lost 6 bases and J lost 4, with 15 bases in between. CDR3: CASSRIPGVTEAFF. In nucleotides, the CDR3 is TGTGCCAGCAGCAGAATACCGGGGGTCACTGAAGCTTTCTTT.

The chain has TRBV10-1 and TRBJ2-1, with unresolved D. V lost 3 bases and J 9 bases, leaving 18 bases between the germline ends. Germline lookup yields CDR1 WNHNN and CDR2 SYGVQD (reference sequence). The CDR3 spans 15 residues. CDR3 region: CASSDKVARRREQFF. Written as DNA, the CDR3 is TGCGCCAGCAGTGATAAGGTAGCCCGGCGACGTGAGCAGTTCTTC.